These 18 T cell receptor beta chains were all obtained from the same sample, sequenced in a study of control samples from healthy donors and cancer patients. Using immunoSEQ multiplex PCR, the repertoire was profiled, and TCRdb retains in-frame clones only, with some absent. This sample carries about 130,000 clones, 92% of them seen once, and the ten largest clones take less than 7%. The sequencing input was blood. Receptor source: a man aged 18 to 29 in good health.

The sample holds one count of this clone. This chain joins TRBV9 and TRBJ2-7; possibly TRBD1 for D (6 bases). This CDR3 spans 15 amino acids. Trimming left V 3 bases short and J 2 bases short, with 15 bases between. Germline V gene sequence: CDR1 SGDLS, CDR2 YYNGEE. The CDR3 is CASSGAGDTTYEQYF. The DNA for the CDR3 is TGTGCCAGCAGCGGGGCCGGGGACACCACCTACGAGCAGTACTTC.

The chain couples TRBV5-1 to TRBJ1-6; tentatively, D is TRBD1 (6 bases). Trimming removed 5 bases from V and 6 bases from J, with 15 bases in between. Germline CDR1 SGHRS, CDR2 YFSETQ. The CDR3 consists of 15 residues. The CDR3 DNA sequence: TGCGCCAGCAGTCCCTTGGACAGCGCTAATTCACCCCTCCACTTT. It is translated as CASSPLDSANSPLHF.

The V and J genes are TRBV7-3 and TRBJ1-1; a possible D gene is TRBD1 (6 bases). This CDR3 contains 16 residues. V shed 5 bases and J shed 4 bases, with 20 bases lying between them. CDR1 and CDR2 from the germline V gene are SGHTA and FQGTGA. The CDR3 nucleotides are TGTGCCAGCAGCCCCACCGGCCGGGGGCGTGTCACTGAAGCTTTCTTT. It yields the protein CASSPTGRGRVTEAFF.

V gene TRBV6-1 combines with J gene TRBJ1-2; TRBD1 is a possible D gene (5 bases). Trimming removed 3 bases from V and 8 bases from J, with 16 bases in between. This CDR3 has 14 residues. From germline, CDR1 is MNHNS and CDR2 SASEGT. CDR3: CASSESRGARGYTF. CDR3 in DNA: TGTGCCAGCAGTGAGTCCAGAGGGGCGAGGGGCTACACCTTC.

The rearrangement links TRBV9 to TRBJ2-2, with a possible D match to TRBD2 (6 bases). The V end lost 0 bases, the J end lost 5 bases, and 11 bases lay between the germline ends. CDR1 and CDR2 from the germline V gene are SGDLS and YYNGEE. The CDR3 extends over 15 amino acids. In nucleotides, the CDR3 is TGTGCCAGCAGCGTAGGCGGGGTGGGGACCGGGGAGCTGTTTTTT. It encodes CASSVGGVGTGELFF.

The sample holds one count of this clone. V gene TRBV24-1 combines with J gene TRBJ2-3; 15 nucleotides agree with TRBD2. Germline V gene lookup returns CDR1 KGHDR and CDR2 SFDVKD. The J segment lost 4 bases and the V segment lost 5 bases, leaving 0 bases of the junction unmatched. The CDR3 extends over 15 amino acids. Written as DNA, the CDR3 is TGTGCCACCAGTGGGACTAGCGGGGGGGCAGATACGCAGTATTTT. This encodes CATSGTSGGADTQYF.

The genes are TRBV7-9 and TRBJ1-4; D call uncertain. The CDR3 consists of 14 residues. V was cut by 2 bases and J by 3 bases, with 7 bases left in between. Germline assignment: CDR1 SEHNR and CDR2 FQNEAQ (reference sequence). The CDR3 sequence is CASSLIQSNEKLFF. Written as DNA, the CDR3 is TGTGCCAGCAGCTTAATACAATCTAATGAAAAACTGTTTTTT.

The chain couples TRBV5-4 to TRBJ2-3; D not resolved. CDR1 is SGHNT, CDR2 YYREEE, per germline (reference sequence). V lost 0 bases to trimming and J lost 0 bases, with 8 bases between them. This CDR3 has 15 amino acids. This chain's CDR3 is CASSLDSSSTDTQYF. CDR3 coding DNA: TGTGCCAGCAGCTTGGACAGCTCTAGCACAGATACGCAGTATTTT.

The chain recombines TRBV5-5 with TRBJ1-5; maybe TRBD1 (6 bases). CDR1 is SGHKS and CDR2 is YYEKEE in the germline V gene (reference sequence). The CDR3 has 14 amino acids. V was cut by 1 base and J by 4 bases, with 9 bases left in between. Here the CDR3 reads CASSLWGANQPQHF. As DNA, the CDR3 is TGTGCCAGCAGCTTGTGGGGGGCAAATCAGCCCCAGCATTTT.

This chain uses TRBV16 with TRBJ1-1, with TRBD1 as a possible D gene (5 bases). The germline V gene encodes CDR1 KGHSY and CDR2 FQNENV. The CDR3 is made up of 13 amino acids. Trimming shortened V by 2 bases and J by 5 bases, and 9 bases separated the two germline ends. The CDR3 here is CASSQGTRTEAFF. CDR3 DNA: TGTGCCAGCAGCCAAGGGACGCGAACTGAAGCTTTCTTT.

The chain couples TRBV6-2 or TRBV6-3 to TRBJ2-7; weak D call: TRBD1 (6 bases). Germline loops: CDR1 MNHEY, CDR2 SVGEGT. The V and J ends lost 2 bases and 2 bases respectively, with 19 bases between them. The length of the CDR3 is 17 residues. The CDR3 here is CASSYDPDRRNTYEQYF. CDR3 nucleotide sequence: TGTGCCAGCAGTTACGACCCCGACAGGAGAAACACCTACGAGCAGTACTTC.

The V gene is TRBV20-1, the J gene TRBJ1-5; TRBD1 might be the D (5 bases). With 3 bases removed from V and 0 bases from J, the gap between germline ends came to 9 bases. CDR3 length equals 14 residues. The germline V gene encodes CDR1 DFQATT and CDR2 SNEGSKA (reference sequence). The CDR3 loop is CSASEGNSNQPQHF. CDR3 DNA sequence: TGCAGTGCTAGTGAGGGGAATAGCAATCAGCCCCAGCATTTT.

The chain recombines TRBV10-2 with TRBJ2-1; 11 bases are shared with TRBD2. CDR1 is WSHSY and CDR2 is SAAADI in the germline V gene. The CDR3 consists of 16 residues. With V trimmed by 6 bases and J by 6 bases, 10 bases remained unmatched. The CDR3 reads CASRDLLAGDGNEQFF. In DNA form, the CDR3 reads TGCGCCAGCAGGGACCTACTAGCGGGGGACGGCAATGAGCAGTTCTTC.

The chain recombines TRBV7-6 with TRBJ2-2, with unresolved D. The CDR3 totals 13 residues. Germline V gene sequence: CDR1 SGHVS, CDR2 FNYEAQ. V was clipped by 5 bases and J by 1 base, with 5 bases between them. The chain's CDR3 is CASSPMNTGELFF. The CDR3 DNA reads TGTGCCAGCAGCCCTATGAACACCGGGGAGCTGTTTTTT. Combining the CDR3 with reference TRBV7-6 and TRBJ2-2 gives the whole variable domain GAGVSQSPRYKVTKRGQDVALRCDPISGHVSLYWYRQALGQGPEFLTYFNYEAQQDKSGLPNDRFSAERPEGSISTLTIQRTEQRDSAMYRCASSPMNTGELFFGEGSRLTVL.

The J gene is TRBJ2-1, the V gene TRBV3-1 (or the pseudogene TRBV3-2), with 12 bases identical to TRBD2. The CDR3 loop spans 18 amino acids. From germline, CDR1 is LGHDT and CDR2 YNNKEL (reference sequence). J gave up 0 bases and V 4 bases, and 7 bases lay outside the gene matches. The CDR3 here is CASSLRLAGVPSYNEQFF. The CDR3 bases are TGTGCCAGCAGCCTCCGACTAGCGGGGGTTCCCTCCTACAATGAGCAGTTCTTC.

The genes are TRBV27 and TRBJ1-5; 7 bases line up with TRBD1. The V and J ends lost 5 bases and 7 bases, in that order; junction bases with no gene match: 11. The CDR3 totals 15 residues. Per germline, CDR1 MNHEY and CDR2 SMNVEV (reference sequence). This CDR3 is CASSLYTGVDQPQHF. The CDR3 bases are TGTGCCAGCAGTCTATATACAGGGGTTGACCAGCCCCAGCATTTT.

The chain has TRBV5-1 and TRBJ1-1; D gene ambiguous. CDR3 size: 12 residues. Germline V lookup: CDR1 SGHRS, CDR2 YFSETQ. Trimming cost V 2 bases and J 3 bases, with 5 bases left between them. This CDR3 reads CASSFGYTEAFF. The DNA of the CDR3 is TGCGCCAGCAGCTTTGGGTACACTGAAGCTTTCTTT.

This sequence joins TRBV7-9 and TRBJ2-3; unclear D gene. The CDR3 is 13 residues long. CDR1 and CDR2 from the germline V gene are SEHNR and FQNEAQ (reference sequence). Trimming took off 5 bases at V and 3 bases at J, with 9 bases between the two ends. CDR3 nucleotide sequence: TGTGCCAGCAGCCGGATGGGGACAGATACGCAGTATTTT. Its protein product is CASSRMGTDTQYF.